These 22 T cell receptor beta chains were all obtained from the same sample, sequenced in a study of blood T cell repertoires in COVID-19. Only in-frame clones appear in the TCRdb table, and some are missing; sequencing was by immunoSEQ multiplex PCR. Altogether approximately 210,000 clones are present, around 92% being singletons, with the ten largest covering 0.95% to 1.5%. The sequencing input was peripheral blood. These TCRs come from a man aged 25 to 45 with acute or convalescent COVID-19.

This rearrangement joins TRBV7-9 to TRBJ2-2; no clear D gene. Trimming pared 3 bases from V and 3 bases from J, leaving 5 bases between. There are 13 residues in the CDR3. The V gene's germline CDR1 is SEHNR and CDR2 FQNEAQ (reference sequence). The CDR3 reads CASSFRDTGELFF. The CDR3 DNA follows: TGTGCCAGCAGCTTCCGAGACACCGGGGAGCTGTTTTTT.

V gene TRBV10-3 combines with J gene TRBJ1-2; 12 nucleotides match TRBD1. The CDR3 is 17 residues long. The germline V gene encodes CDR1 ENHRY and CDR2 SYGVKD. The V and J ends lost 6 bases and 4 bases, in that order; junction bases with no gene match: 12. CDR3 DNA sequence: TGTGCCATCAGGGAACCTGGGACAGGGGGCGTTAGCTATGGCTACACCTTC. Its translation: CAIREPGTGGVSYGYTF.

This CDR3 reads CASSFYGQGLANEKLFF. In nucleotides, the CDR3 is TGTGCCAGCAGCTTCTATGGACAGGGCCTCGCTAATGAAAAACTGTTTTTT. The V gene is TRBV28, the J gene TRBJ1-4; the match to TRBD1 covers 8 bases. Trimming cost V 6 bases and J 3 bases; bases outside gene matches: 12. The CDR3 has 17 amino acids. The germline V gene has CDR1 MDHEN and CDR2 SYDVKM.

The chain employs TRBV7-8 and TRBJ1-6; maybe TRBD1 (6 bases). Germline loops: CDR1 SGHVS, CDR2 FQNEAQ. The CDR3 is 15 residues long. Deletions cut 4 bases from V and 7 bases from J, with 14 bases between. CDR3 region: CASSSQQGRNSPLHF. In DNA form, the CDR3 reads TGTGCCAGCAGCTCCCAGCAGGGGCGGAATTCACCCCTCCACTTT.

The chain joins TRBV27 to TRBJ2-7, with D unclear. Germline V gene lookup returns CDR1 MNHEY and CDR2 SMNVEV (reference sequence). V was cut by 5 bases and J by 0 bases, with 8 bases left in between. This CDR3 contains 13 residues. CDR3 amino acids: CASSLHYSYEQYF. The CDR3, as DNA: TGTGCCAGCAGTCTCCACTACTCCTACGAGCAGTACTTC.

The count of this clone is one. This rearrangement joins TRBV5-1 to TRBJ2-3; tentative D call: TRBD2 (5 bases). The V and J ends lost 4 bases and 2 bases respectively, with 14 bases between them. The CDR3 runs 15 residues. The germline gives CDR1 SGHRS, CDR2 YFSETQ. The CDR3, as DNA: TGCGCCAGCAGCGTACTAGACCCCCCCACAGATACGCAGTATTTT. Translated: CASSVLDPPTDTQYF.

This chain connects TRBV28 to TRBJ1-6; tentative D call: TRBD1 (5 bases). V was clipped by 2 bases and J by 5 bases, with 10 bases between them. Germline lookup yields CDR1 MDHEN and CDR2 SYDVKM. The length of the CDR3 is 15 residues. The CDR3 coding sequence is TGTGCCAGCAGTTTAGATCGGGGGAATAATTCACCCCTCCACTTT. Its translation: CASSLDRGNNSPLHF.

This chain connects TRBV30 to TRBJ1-2; perhaps TRBD1 as D (5 bases). The germline CDR1 and CDR2 sequences are GTSNPN and SVGIG (reference sequence). CDR3 length: 15 residues. Trimming took off 3 bases at V and 2 bases at J, with 16 bases between the two ends. CDR3 nucleotide sequence: TGTGCCTGGAGCGGGGACTCCTTGTTAAACTATGGCTACACCTTC. Amino acid sequence: CAWSGDSLLNYGYTF.

CDR3: CASSFAGVGYNEQFF. The DNA of the CDR3 is TGTGCCAGCAGTTTTGCGGGAGTCGGATACAATGAGCAGTTCTTC. The chain is built from TRBV27 and TRBJ2-1; 7 positions agree with TRBD2. V gave up 3 bases and J gave up 4 bases; unmatched junction bases: 6. CDR1 and CDR2 (germline): MNHEY, SMNVEV (reference sequence). The CDR3 sequence is 15 residues long.

The chain employs TRBV7-3 and TRBJ2-3, with TRBD1 matching 10 bases. CDR1 is SGHTA and CDR2 is FQGTGA in the germline V gene. After removal of 4 bases from V and 4 bases from J, the junction contained 2 bases not matched to a gene. The CDR3 covers 14 residues. The CDR3, as DNA: TGTGCCAGCAGCTATGGGACAGGGGCAGATACGCAGTATTTT. It is translated as CASSYGTGADTQYF.

The genes are TRBV15 and TRBJ1-4; TRBD1 is a possible D gene (5 bases). V was shortened by 6 bases and J by 5 bases, with 10 bases between the two germline ends. Per germline, CDR1 LNHNV and CDR2 YYDKDF (reference sequence). The CDR3 spans 13 residues. CDR3 coding DNA: TGTGCCACCAGGCGGGACCTAAATGAAAAACTGTTTTTT. Protein product: CATRRDLNEKLFF.

This rearrangement joins TRBV28 to TRBJ1-3; the D is unclear. Germline assignment: CDR1 MDHEN and CDR2 SYDVKM. CDR3 length: 14 amino acids. V lost 7 bases and J lost 1, with 11 bases in between. CDR3 sequence reads: CASIEALSGNTIYF. The CDR3 DNA reads TGTGCCAGCATCGAGGCCCTATCTGGAAACACCATATATTTT.

This rearrangement joins TRBV4-1 to TRBJ2-7; 7 bases are a match to TRBD2. This CDR3 region has 15 residues. The junction had 5 bases not matched to a gene; V was cut back by 1 base and J by 2 bases. CDR1 and CDR2 from the germline V gene are MGHRA and YSYEKL. CDR3 region: CASSQGLGGAYEQYF. CDR3 nucleotides: TGCGCCAGCAGCCAAGGATTGGGAGGGGCCTACGAGCAGTACTTC.

This clone was picked up one time. The chain links TRBV1 to TRBJ1-3. TRBV1 is a pseudogene locus. CDR3 length: 15 amino acids. The CDR3 loop is CTSSQGGGAGNTIYF. The DNA of the CDR3 is TGCACCAGCAGCCAAGGAGGAGGAGCTGGAAACACCATATATTTT.

V gene TRBV10-3 combines with J gene TRBJ2-5; D unresolved. The CDR3 totals 15 residues. V was cut by 3 bases and J by 5 bases, with 16 bases left in between. Germline V CDR1 and CDR2: ENHRY, SYGVKD. As DNA, the CDR3 is TGTGCCATCAGTGAACCCGGTAGCCCGACGGAGACCCAGTACTTC. It translates to CAISEPGSPTETQYF.

The chain joins TRBV24-1 to TRBJ2-2, with D perhaps TRBD2 (6 bases). The CDR3 spans 15 residues. The germline V gene has CDR1 KGHDR and CDR2 SFDVKD. Trimming stripped 0 bases from V and 5 bases from J, with 9 bases between. The CDR3 DNA reads as TGTGCCACCAGTGATTTGGGTCGGGAGACCGGGGAGCTGTTTTTT. Translated, it gives CATSDLGRETGELFF.

The chain carries TRBV7-3 and TRBJ2-3, with TRBD2 matching over 10 bases. The V segment lost 0 bases and the J segment 4 bases; nucleotides outside the gene matches: 4. This CDR3 contains 16 residues. Germline V lookup: CDR1 SGHTA, CDR2 FQGTGA. The CDR3: CASSLTSGRIADTQYF. CDR3 DNA sequence: TGTGCCAGCAGCTTAACTAGCGGGAGGATCGCAGATACGCAGTATTTT.

The V and J genes are TRBV29-1 and TRBJ2-1, with no clear D. CDR3 length: 14 residues. Germline CDR1 SQVTM, CDR2 ANQGSEA. V lost 7 bases, J lost 6 bases, and 19 bases lay in between. As DNA, the CDR3 is TGCAGCGCCGAATACCTAAGGAGCGTCAATGAGCAGTTCTTC. Its translation is CSAEYLRSVNEQFF.

J is TRBJ2-1 and V is TRBV28; 9 bases fit TRBD2. The CDR3 length is 16 residues. CDR1 MDHEN and CDR2 SYDVKM come from the germline V gene. J gave up 7 bases and V 3 bases, and 10 bases lay outside the gene matches. The CDR3 here is CASSFLAGGPFNEQFF. In DNA form, the CDR3 reads TGTGCCAGCAGTTTTCTGGCGGGAGGGCCCTTTAATGAGCAGTTCTTC.

This CDR3 is CASSLDQGGSNEQFF. The CDR3 region has the DNA TGTGCCAGCAGCTTAGACCAGGGAGGCTCAAATGAGCAGTTCTTC. The gene calls are TRBV7-8 and TRBJ2-1; possibly TRBD2 for D (6 bases). The germline V and J ends were trimmed by 1 base and 7 bases, with 14 bases remaining between them. The CDR3 runs to 15 residues. CDR1 and CDR2 (germline): SGHVS, FQNEAQ.

The chain carries TRBV19 and TRBJ2-7; 10 nucleotides agree with TRBD2. The V and J ends lost 5 bases and 2 bases, in that order; junction bases with no gene match: 12. This CDR3 has 17 amino acids. Germline-derived CDR1 and CDR2 are LNHDA and SQIVND (reference sequence). In DNA form, the CDR3 reads TGTGCCAGTAGTGACCAGGATAAAGCGGGAGGGCCCTACGAGCAGTACTTC. Its protein is CASSDQDKAGGPYEQYF.

This chain links TRBV4-1 with TRBJ2-7; TRBD2 matches 7 bases. With V trimmed by 2 bases and J by 3 bases, 10 bases remained unmatched. Germline CDR1 is MGHRA and CDR2 is YSYEKL. This CDR3 is 16 amino acids long. CDR3 sequence (DNA): TGCGCCAGCAGCCAACTATCGTTGGCTAGCGGCTACGAGCAGTACTTC. Translation: CASSQLSLASGYEQYF.